A selection of T cell receptor beta chains follows, all from one sample in a study of cytomegalovirus exposure and HLA in healthy donors. The assay was immunoSEQ multiplex PCR, and TCRdb's table has in-frame clones only and misses some. Across 120,000 to 150,000 clones, the top ten clones capture about 1.7% of the sample. The sample was PBMCs. Receptors were obtained from a woman aged 45-65 years in good health and CMV-seronegative. Each CDR3 is given with its conserved first and last residue. Each record gives: CDR3 length, D gene, J gene, V gene, CDR3 protein, CDR3 DNA. A D gene is named only where the DNA matches it firmly.

15 - TRBJ1-4 TRBV15 CATSRERTENEKLFF TGTGCCACCAGCAGAGAAAGGACAGAGAATGAAAAACTGTTTTTT
16 - TRBJ1-1 TRBV19 CASSIGQGFGIPEAFF TGTGCCAGTAGTATAGGTCAGGGCTTTGGAATCCCTGAAGCTTTCTTT
14 - TRBJ1-4 TRBV5-8 CASSLVRGGEKLFF TGTGCCAGCAGCTTGGTTAGGGGAGGAGAAAAACTGTTTTTT
15 TRBD1 TRBJ1-1 TRBV19 CASSSFGTGNTEAFF TGTGCCAGTAGTTCGTTCGGGACAGGGAACACTGAAGCTTTCTTT
14 - TRBJ1-5 TRBV28 CASSLRRGNQPQHF TGTGCCAGCAGTTTACGCAGGGGCAATCAGCCCCAGCATTTT
15 TRBD2 TRBJ2-7 TRBV28 CASSSLAGDSYEQYF TGTGCCAGCAGCTCATTAGCGGGAGATTCCTACGAGCAGTACTTC
13 - TRBJ2-7 TRBV2 CASSEAILYEQYF TGTGCCAGCAGTGAAGCAATTTTATACGAGCAGTACTTC
14 TRBD2 TRBJ2-7 TRBV18 CASSGAGGPYEQYF TGTGCCAGCTCAGGAGCGGGAGGTCCCTACGAGCAGTACTTC
13 - TRBJ1-1 TRBV30 CAWSEDRNTEAFF TGTGCCTGGAGTGAGGACAGAAACACTGAAGCTTTCTTT
14 TRBD1 TRBJ1-1 TRBV25-1 CAIYDRDKNTEAFF TGTGCCATCTACGACAGGGATAAGAACACTGAAGCTTTCTTT
14 TRBD1 TRBJ1-4 TRBV2 CASSDRGSDEKLFF TGTGCCAGCAGTGACAGGGGGTCTGATGAAAAACTGTTTTTT
15 TRBD2 TRBJ2-1 TRBV5-4 CASSLYTSDYNEQFF TGCGCCAGCAGCTTGTATACTAGCGACTACAATGAGCAGTTCTTC
17 - TRBJ1-3 TRBV7-8 CASSYGTVTGTGNTIYF TGTGCCAGCAGCTACGGAACGGTTACAGGGACTGGAAACACCATATATTTT
15 - TRBJ2-3 TRBV11-2 CASSLGFDSPDTQYF TGTGCCAGCAGCTTAGGCTTTGACTCTCCAGATACGCAGTATTTT
13 - TRBJ1-2 TRBV7-3 CASSSQVGVGYTF TGTGCCAGCAGCTCACAAGTGGGAGTTGGCTACACCTTC
13 - TRBJ2-5 TRBV4-3 CASSQDLQETQYF TGCGCCAGCAGCCAAGATCTCCAAGAGACCCAGTACTTC
15 TRBD1 TRBJ1-4 TRBV5-1 CASSLWGQGLEKLFF TGCGCCAGCAGCTTGTGGGGACAGGGGCTTGAAAAACTGTTTTTT
15 - TRBJ2-7 TRBV5-6 CASSLWGRDSYEQYF TGTGCCAGCAGCTTGTGGGGCAGGGACTCCTACGAGCAGTACTTC
14 - TRBJ1-3 TRBV5-1 CASRQDSSGNTIYF TGCGCCAGCAGACAGGACAGCTCTGGAAACACCATATATTTT
14 TRBD2 TRBJ2-7 TRBV2 CATLAGYKADEQYF TGTGCCACCTTAGCGGGGTATAAAGCGGACGAGCAGTACTTC
16 TRBD1 TRBJ2-7 TRBV4-1 CASSQVARTGAYEQYF TGCGCCAGCAGCCAAGTTGCCAGGACAGGGGCCTACGAGCAGTACTTC
16 TRBD2 TRBJ2-7 TRBV6-5 CASSYTTSGDPRGQYF TGTGCCAGCAGTTATACGACTAGCGGGGATCCTCGCGGGCAGTACTTC